The 26 T cell receptor beta chains given below trace back to one sample, sequenced in a study of T cell changes during pregnancy in multiple sclerosis. The table came from immunoSEQ multiplex PCR; TCRdb's copy has only in-frame clones and leaves some out. Here the sample spans 66,000 or so clones, about nine tenths being singletons. Sequencing was performed on peripheral blood, taken in the first trimester of pregnancy. Receptors originate from a female donor in good health, enrolled as a control in a pregnancy study.

In DNA, the CDR3 is TGTGCCACCGGACTAGCGGGGGGGAGCACAGATACGCAGTATTTT. Translating gives CATGLAGGSTDTQYF. The chain combines TRBV10-3 with TRBJ2-3; 15 bases match TRBD2. The CDR3 has 15 amino acids. The V gene end was trimmed by 10 bases and the J gene end by 0 bases; junction bases not matched to a gene: 2. Germline CDR1 and CDR2: ENHRY and SYGVKD.

The chain combines TRBV13 with TRBJ2-7; the D gene is possibly TRBD2 (5 bases). Germline-derived CDR1 and CDR2 are PRHDT and FYEKMQ (reference sequence). The V end lost 2 bases, the J end lost 3 bases, and 11 bases lay between the germline ends. The CDR3 runs to 14 residues. The CDR3, as DNA: TGTGCCAGCAGCTTATCTCGGGAAATCTACGAGCAGTACTTC. Translation: CASSLSREIYEQYF.

This chain links TRBV7-3 with TRBJ2-5; 10 bases agree with TRBD2. The V gene's germline CDR1 is SGHTA and CDR2 FQGTGA. The length of the CDR3 is 15 residues. J was trimmed by 5 bases and V by 5 bases; bases with no gene match: 8. The CDR3 DNA is TGTGCCAGCAGCCCAGCGGGGGGGAATAAGGAGACCCAGTACTTC. Amino acids: CASSPAGGNKETQYF.

V gene TRBV2 combines with J gene TRBJ1-2; D is possibly TRBD1 (5 bases). Germline-derived CDR1 and CDR2 are SNHLY and FYNNEI. This CDR3 contains 13 residues. V dropped 2 bases and J dropped 1 base, with 5 bases sitting between them. This chain's CDR3 is CASSERGNYGYTF. The CDR3 nucleotides are TGTGCCAGCAGTGAAAGGGGTAACTATGGCTACACCTTC.

The gene calls are TRBV7-9 and TRBJ2-3, with TRBD1 matching 7 bases. V was clipped by 5 bases and J by 4 bases; unmatched bases: 3. The CDR3 spans 13 residues. Germline CDR1 and CDR2: SEHNR and FQNEAQ (reference sequence). Here the CDR3 DNA reads TGTGCCAGCAGCCTAGACAGGGCAGATACGCAGTATTTT. Translated: CASSLDRADTQYF.

CDR3 coding DNA: TGTGCCAGCAGGGGACAGCCGGAGGGCTCCTACAATGAGCAGTTCTTC. The encoded protein is CASRGQPEGSYNEQFF. This sequence joins TRBV2 and TRBJ2-1; D perhaps matches TRBD1 (7 bases). Germline assignment: CDR1 SNHLY and CDR2 FYNNEI. Trimming stripped 6 bases from V and 0 bases from J, with 15 bases between. The CDR3 contains 16 residues.

This clone has only one observation. The chain uses TRBV19 and TRBJ1-3, with 7 positions matching TRBD1. This CDR3 contains 14 residues. Germline values: CDR1 LNHDA, CDR2 SQIVND (reference sequence). The ends lost 5 bases at V and 4 bases at J; junction bases unmatched: 5. The CDR3 loop is CASSEQGDGNTIYF. CDR3 in DNA: TGTGCCAGTAGTGAGCAGGGGGACGGAAACACCATATATTTT.

The J gene is TRBJ1-2, the V gene TRBV7-2; 7 nucleotides match TRBD1. The CDR3 length is 17 residues. Trimming took 5 bases from V and 1 from J; bases not matched to a gene: 13. The germline V gene has CDR1 SGHTA and CDR2 FQGNSA. The CDR3 nucleotides read TGTGCCAGCAGCCCCAGACAGGGTGGCTCCCTTAACTATGGCTACACCTTC. Translation: CASSPRQGGSLNYGYTF.

V usage is TRBV18 and J usage is TRBJ2-3; TRBD1 matches 12 bases. V lost 6 bases, J lost 8 bases, and 9 bases stayed unmatched. Germline V CDR1 and CDR2: KGHSH, LQKENI. This CDR3 is built from 15 residues. CDR3 protein: CASSPTGQGARTQYF. The CDR3 DNA is TGTGCCAGCTCCCCTACGGGACAGGGGGCGCGTACGCAGTATTTT.

V usage is TRBV4-1 and J usage is TRBJ1-1; D not resolved. With 1 base removed from V and 0 bases from J, the gap between germline ends came to 9 bases. Germline V gives CDR1 MGHRA, CDR2 YSYEKL. The CDR3 contains 15 residues. The CDR3 coding sequence is TGCGCCAGCAGCCAAGTCTGGGAGGTGAACACTGAAGCTTTCTTT. It codes for CASSQVWEVNTEAFF.

The chain couples TRBV10-2 to TRBJ2-7, with a tentative D call TRBD2 (5 bases). V was pared by 6 bases and J by 6 bases, with 12 bases between. The CDR3 runs 12 residues. Per the germline V gene, CDR1 is WSHSY and CDR2 is SAAADI. The chain's CDR3 is CASRKLDGEQYF. The DNA for the CDR3 is TGCGCCAGCAGGAAACTAGACGGCGAGCAGTACTTC.

The V gene is TRBV6-1, the J gene TRBJ2-1; TRBD1 agrees at 9 bases. The CDR3 is made up of 15 amino acids. Germline lookup yields CDR1 MNHNS and CDR2 SASEGT. After removal of 4 bases from V and 4 bases from J, the junction contained 5 bases not matched to a gene. CDR3 in amino acids: CASSVGQGNYNEQFF. DNA of the CDR3: TGTGCCAGCAGTGTGGGACAGGGAAATTACAATGAGCAGTTCTTC.

This chain links TRBV6-6 with TRBJ1-1, with TRBD1 identical over 9 bases. The CDR3 covers 14 residues. Germline V CDR1 and CDR2: MNHNY, SVGAGI (reference sequence). Trimming at V came to 6 bases and at J to 0 bases, leaving 2 bases not matched to a gene. The CDR3 here is CASSWTGVNTEAFF. Here the CDR3 DNA reads TGTGCCAGCAGCTGGACAGGGGTGAACACTGAAGCTTTCTTT.

This rearrangement joins TRBV4-3 to TRBJ1-6; 11 bases match TRBD1. Looked up from germline, CDR1 is LGHNA and CDR2 is YSLEER. J was trimmed by 10 bases and V by 0 bases; bases with no gene match: 2. The CDR3 has 15 residues. The CDR3 loop is CASSQDGTGGSPLHF. The CDR3 DNA is TGCGCCAGCAGCCAAGACGGGACAGGGGGATCACCCCTCCACTTT.

This rearrangement joins TRBV6-5 to TRBJ1-5; possibly TRBD1 for D (6 bases). Germline-derived CDR1 and CDR2 are MNHEY and SVGAGI. V was pared by 7 bases and J by 6 bases, with 13 bases between. The CDR3 extends over 13 amino acids. This chain's CDR3 is CASKKNRVQPQHF. The CDR3 DNA reads as TGTGCCAGCAAAAAGAACAGGGTTCAGCCCCAGCATTTT.

This chain joins TRBV28 and TRBJ2-2; D gene ambiguous. The CDR3 is made up of 16 amino acids. V lost 4 bases and J 0 bases, leaving 12 bases between the germline ends. The V gene's germline CDR1 is MDHEN and CDR2 SYDVKM. The CDR3 bases are TGTGCCAGCAGTTCACCCGAGCCCCCGAACACCGGGGAGCTGTTTTTT. It specifies CASSSPEPPNTGELFF.

The rearrangement links TRBV19 to TRBJ2-3, with D uncertain. Germline values: CDR1 LNHDA, CDR2 SQIVND (reference sequence). This CDR3 has 13 residues. Trimming pared 0 bases from V and 5 bases from J, leaving 6 bases between. The CDR3 DNA sequence: TGTGCCAGTAGTATAGAAGCCGGAGATACGCAGTATTTT. Its translation is CASSIEAGDTQYF.

This chain joins TRBV5-1 and TRBJ1-2, with D possibly matching TRBD1 (6 bases). V was cut by 1 base and J by 5 bases, with 12 bases left in between. The CDR3 length is 14 residues. Per the germline V gene, CDR1 is SGHRS and CDR2 is YFSETQ. This CDR3 is CASSLQQGEYGYTF. For the CDR3, the DNA is TGCGCCAGCAGCTTGCAACAGGGCGAATATGGCTACACCTTC.

The V and J genes are TRBV5-8 and TRBJ2-3; TRBD2 aligns across 12 bases. This CDR3 spans 16 amino acids. Germline lookup yields CDR1 SGHTS and CDR2 YDEGEE. The trim removed 4 bases at V and 3 bases at J, leaving 6 bases unmatched. CDR3 amino acids: CASSRLAGGPTDTQYF. The CDR3 DNA reads as TGTGCCAGCAGCCGCCTAGCGGGGGGGCCTACAGATACGCAGTATTTT.

The CDR3 spells CASSQESWWQGSGSYNSPLHF. The CDR3 nucleotides are TGTGCCAGCAGCCAAGAAAGTTGGTGGCAGGGGTCCGGCTCCTATAATTCACCCCTCCACTTT. The chain has TRBV4-2 and TRBJ1-6, with D perhaps matching TRBD1 (6 bases). Trimming removed 0 bases from V and 0 bases from J, with 21 bases in between. CDR1 LGHNA and CDR2 YNFKEQ come from the germline V gene. The CDR3 loop spans 21 amino acids.

The chain's CDR3 is CASRAASGGASTDTQYF. The DNA of the CDR3 is TGTGCCAGCAGGGCGGCTAGCGGGGGGGCTAGCACAGATACGCAGTATTTT. V gene TRBV2 combines with J gene TRBJ2-3, with 12 bases fitting TRBD2. Germline V gene lookup returns CDR1 SNHLY and CDR2 FYNNEI. This CDR3 spans 17 amino acids. The V gene end was trimmed by 6 bases and the J gene end by 0 bases; junction bases not matched to a gene: 7. Filled out from reference TRBV2 and TRBJ2-3, the complete variable domain reads EPEVTQTPSHQVTQMGQEVILRCVPISNHLYFYWYRQILGQKVEFLVSFYNNEISEKSEIFDDQFSVERPDGSNFTLKIRSTKLEDSAMYFCASRAASGGASTDTQYFGPGTRLTVL.

The chain is built from TRBV4-1 and TRBJ2-5; 7 bases are a match to TRBD2. This CDR3 has 13 amino acids. Germline V gene sequence: CDR1 MGHRA, CDR2 YSYEKL. The V and J ends lost 2 bases and 4 bases, in that order; junction bases with no gene match: 1. The CDR3 region has the DNA TGCGCCAGCAGCCAAACGGGGGGAGAGACCCAGTACTTC. Translating it yields CASSQTGGETQYF.

The V gene is TRBV7-2, the J gene TRBJ1-6, with D unresolved. V was shortened by 4 bases and J by 7 bases, with 5 bases between the two germline ends. There are 12 residues in the CDR3. CDR1 and CDR2 (germline): SGHTA, FQGNSA. The CDR3: CASSSVNSPLHF. DNA of the CDR3: TGTGCCAGCAGCTCCGTCAATTCACCCCTCCACTTT.

This chain joins TRBV5-4 and TRBJ2-2, with TRBD1 identical over 9 bases. CDR1 is SGHNT and CDR2 is YYREEE in the germline V gene (reference sequence). V was clipped by 5 bases and J by 1 base; unmatched bases: 6. The CDR3 contains 16 residues. This CDR3 is CASSTPGQGNTGELFF. DNA of the CDR3: TGTGCCAGCAGTACACCGGGACAGGGGAACACCGGGGAGCTGTTTTTT.

In this sample, this clone turned up once. The chain has TRBV13 and TRBJ2-7; D not resolved. The CDR3 contains 11 residues. Germline CDR1 and CDR2: PRHDT and FYEKMQ (reference sequence). Trimming stripped 0 bases from V and 6 bases from J, with 3 bases between. The CDR3 here is CASSLGLEQYF. The CDR3 nucleotides are TGTGCCAGCAGCTTAGGCCTCGAGCAGTACTTC.

This clone appeared a single time. The chain links TRBV6-6 to TRBJ2-3; tentative D call: TRBD2 (6 bases). V was clipped by 2 bases and J by 5 bases, with 14 bases between them. The CDR3 extends over 15 amino acids. Per the germline V gene, CDR1 is MNHNY and CDR2 is SVGAGI (reference sequence). CDR3 region: CASSYGDGGGDTQYF. CDR3 DNA: TGTGCCAGCAGTTACGGGGACGGGGGAGGAGATACGCAGTATTTT.